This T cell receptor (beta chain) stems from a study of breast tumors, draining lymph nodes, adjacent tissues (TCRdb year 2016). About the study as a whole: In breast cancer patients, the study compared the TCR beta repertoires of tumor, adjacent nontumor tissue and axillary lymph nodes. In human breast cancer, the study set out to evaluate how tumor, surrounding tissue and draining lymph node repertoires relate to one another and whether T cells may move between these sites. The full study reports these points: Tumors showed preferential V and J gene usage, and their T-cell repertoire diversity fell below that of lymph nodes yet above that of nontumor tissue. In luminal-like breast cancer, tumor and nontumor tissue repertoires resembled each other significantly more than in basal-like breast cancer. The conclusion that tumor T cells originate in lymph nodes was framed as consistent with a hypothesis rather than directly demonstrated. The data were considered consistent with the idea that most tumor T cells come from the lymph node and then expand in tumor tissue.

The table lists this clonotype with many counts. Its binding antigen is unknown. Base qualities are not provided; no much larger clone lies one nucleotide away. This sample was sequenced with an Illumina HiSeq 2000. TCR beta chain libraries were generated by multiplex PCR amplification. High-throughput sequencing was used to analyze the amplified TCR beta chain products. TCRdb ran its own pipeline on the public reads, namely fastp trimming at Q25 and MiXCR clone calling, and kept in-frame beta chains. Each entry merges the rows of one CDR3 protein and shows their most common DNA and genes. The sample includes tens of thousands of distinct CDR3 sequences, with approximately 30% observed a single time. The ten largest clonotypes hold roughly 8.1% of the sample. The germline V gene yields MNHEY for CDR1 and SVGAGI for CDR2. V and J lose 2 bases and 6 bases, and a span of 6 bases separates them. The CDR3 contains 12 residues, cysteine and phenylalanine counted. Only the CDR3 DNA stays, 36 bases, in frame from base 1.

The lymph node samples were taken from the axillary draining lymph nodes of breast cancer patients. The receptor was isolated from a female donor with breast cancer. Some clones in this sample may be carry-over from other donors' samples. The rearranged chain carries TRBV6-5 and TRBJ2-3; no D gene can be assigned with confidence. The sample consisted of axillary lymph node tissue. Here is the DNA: TGTGCCAGCAGTTACCCGGGTGATACGCAGTATTTT. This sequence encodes CASSYPGDTQYF.